These 16 T cell receptor beta chains were all obtained from the same sample, sequenced in a study of T cells in Graves' hyperthyroidism and ophthalmopathy. From RNA transcripts, TCR beta CDR3 regions were amplified. First-round RT-PCR of the TCR CDR3 relied on the HTBI primer set. MiXCR was run by TCRdb on the multiplex PCR reads, yielding one entry per CDR3 protein. The sample lists approximately 700,000 distinct CDR3 sequences; just under 45% were seen once. The specimen was peripheral blood or thyroid tissue (not recorded which). These receptors were taken from an adult man with Graves' disease, either hyperthyroidism or ophthalmopathy (not recorded which).

In its sample, this clonotype was seen many times. This chain links TRBV29-1 with TRBJ1-6; possible D gene TRBD1, 5 bases. Trimming left V 4 bases short and J 6 bases short, with 13 bases between. CDR3 size: 14 residues. Germline loops: CDR1 SQVTM, CDR2 ANQGSEA. The CDR3 reads CSVVVQGSNSPLHF. For the CDR3, the DNA is TGCAGCGTTGTAGTTCAGGGATCTAATTCACCCCTCCACTTT.

A note on this clonotype: This sequence may be a read error, since a much larger clone differs from it by one base. Likely a read error: the CDR3 ends without its conserved phenylalanine or tryptophan. The chain recombines TRBV29-1 with TRBJ1-2; D unresolved. V lost 0 bases to trimming and J lost 2 bases, with 7 bases between them. The CDR3 is 13 amino acids. Germline values: CDR1 SQVTM, CDR2 ANQGSEA. In DNA form, the CDR3 reads TGCAGCGTTGAAGATACTAGGAACTATGGCTACACCCTC. This gives the protein CSVEDTRNYGYTL.

This clonotype has ten or more counts. The rearrangement links TRBV20-1 to TRBJ2-7; 9 bases are a match to TRBD2. CDR1 and CDR2 (germline): DFQATT, SNEGSKA (reference sequence). This CDR3 has 16 amino acids. J was trimmed by 5 bases and V by 3 bases; bases with no gene match: 14. CDR3 residues: CSARGLAGRSRHEQYF. CDR3 nucleotide sequence: TGCAGTGCTAGGGGGCTAGCGGGAAGGTCTCGGCACGAGCAGTACTTC.

A remark on this clonotype: Just one base apart from a much larger clone, this may be a read error. The rearrangement links TRBV29-1 to TRBJ1-1; TRBD1 might be the D (5 bases). Trimming removed 7 bases at V and 4 bases at J, with 10 bases between. Per the germline V gene, CDR1 is SQVTM and CDR2 is ANQGSEA. This CDR3 has 11 amino acids. CDR3 protein: CSEGAVTEAFF. In DNA form, the CDR3 reads TGCAGCGAAGGGGCAGTCACTGAAGCTTTCTTT.

The J gene is TRBJ1-3, the V gene TRBV20-1; 9 nucleotides align to TRBD1. The CDR3 covers 17 residues. The trim removed 1 base at V and 4 bases at J, leaving 11 bases unmatched. Germline assignment: CDR1 DFQATT and CDR2 SNEGSKA (reference sequence). The CDR3: CSARGGTTGGGGNTIYF. The CDR3 DNA sequence: TGCAGTGCTAGAGGAGGAACTACAGGGGGCGGCGGAAACACCATATATTTT.

DNA of the CDR3: TGCAGTGCCCGCACGGTGGGACAGGGGAGTTCACCCCTCCACTTT. Amino acids: CSARTVGQGSSPLHF. This chain links TRBV20-1 with TRBJ1-6; 10 bases align to TRBD1. The CDR3 is 15 amino acids. CDR1 and CDR2 from the germline V gene are DFQATT and SNEGSKA (reference sequence). J gave up 9 bases and V 6 bases, and 11 bases lay outside the gene matches.

This clonotype appeared many times. The V and J genes are TRBV10-3 and TRBJ2-7; maybe TRBD2 (5 bases). The CDR3 spans 13 residues. Per germline, CDR1 ENHRY and CDR2 SYGVKD. Trimming took 3 bases from V and 0 from J, leaving 6 bases between them. In DNA, the CDR3 is TGTGCCATCAGTGAAGGGAGCTCCTACGAGCAGTACTTC. Its translation: CAISEGSSYEQYF.

This clonotype has a handful of counts. The genes are TRBV27 and TRBJ1-1, with D maybe TRBD1 (6 bases). The CDR3 runs to 14 residues. The germline gives CDR1 MNHEY, CDR2 SMNVEV (reference sequence). V was clipped by 5 bases and J by 2 bases, with 12 bases between them. For the CDR3, the DNA is TGTGCCAGCAGTCGCGGACAGTTTAACACTGAAGCTTTCTTT. This sequence encodes CASSRGQFNTEAFF.

With respect to this clonotype: One junction end does not reproduce the germline sequence, and a read error may be involved. The chain carries TRBV5-1 and TRBJ1-1; D is possibly TRBD1 (5 bases). CDR1 is SGHRS and CDR2 is YFSETQ in the germline V gene. This CDR3 spans 15 amino acids. The CDR3 nucleotides read TGCGCCAGCGGCTTAGCCGGCGGGCAGGGCGCTGAAGCTTTCTTT. Protein product: CASGLAGGQGAEAFF.

This sequence joins TRBV9 and TRBJ1-2; 9 nucleotides align to TRBD1. This CDR3 region has 15 residues. Per the germline V gene, CDR1 is SGDLS and CDR2 is YYNGEE. Germline trimming cut 3 bases from V and 8 bases from J; bases unmatched to any gene: 11. CDR3 nucleotides: TGTGCCAGCAGCGCTGGGGGACAGGGTTCGGACGGCTACACCTTC. Amino acid sequence: CASSAGGQGSDGYTF.

This clonotype appeared a few times. V and J are TRBV29-1 and TRBJ1-2, with D tentatively TRBD1 (6 bases). Germline loops: CDR1 SQVTM, CDR2 ANQGSEA. Deletions cut 6 bases from V and 3 bases from J, with 14 bases between. The CDR3 has 13 residues. This CDR3 reads CSVSRDTYYGYTF. CDR3 bases: TGCAGCGTATCCCGGGACACCTACTATGGCTACACCTTC.

This clonotype occurred many times. V gene TRBV20-1 combines with J gene TRBJ1-5, with D perhaps matching TRBD1 (5 bases). Germline CDR1 reads DFQATT; CDR2 reads SNEGSKA (reference sequence). V gave up 2 bases and J gave up 3 bases, with 14 bases separating them. The CDR3 is 15 residues long. The CDR3 spells CSARLSRDDNQPQHF. DNA of the CDR3: TGCAGTGCTAGACTTAGCAGGGACGACAATCAGCCCCAGCATTTT.

This clonotype was observed many times. This sequence joins TRBV10-3 and TRBJ2-7, with 10 bases that match TRBD2. The J segment lost 0 bases and the V segment lost 2 bases, leaving 1 base of the junction unmatched. CDR1 and CDR2 from the germline V gene are ENHRY and SYGVKD. The CDR3 sequence is 15 residues long. The CDR3 reads CAISETSGNSYEQYF. The CDR3 DNA sequence: TGTGCCATCAGTGAGACTAGCGGGAACTCCTACGAGCAGTACTTC.

V is TRBV10-3 and J is TRBJ1-2; no firm D call. The V gene lost 0 bases and the J gene lost 3 bases, with 8 bases spanning the gap. The CDR3 spans 14 residues. Germline CDR1 reads ENHRY; CDR2 reads SYGVKD. The CDR3 coding sequence is TGTGCCATCAGTGAGTCGGGCTTCGACTATGGCTACACCTTC. This codes for CAISESGFDYGYTF.

In regard to this clonotype: The junction differs from germline at one of its ends, possibly a read error. The rearrangement joins TRBV11-2 to TRBJ1-4, with 9 bases lining up with TRBD1. The CDR3 extends over 9 amino acids. In germline, CDR1 is SGHAT, CDR2 FQNNGV. This chain's CDR3 is CASSYTGGF. The CDR3 nucleotides are TGTGCCAGCAGCTATACAGGGGGCTTT. The full variable domain, completed using reference TRBV11-2 and TRBJ1-4, is EAGVAQSPRYKIIEKRQSVAFWCNPISGHATLYWYQQILGQGPKLLIQFQNNGVVDDSQLPKDRFSAERLKGVDSTLKIQPAKLEDSAVYLCASSYTGGFGSGTQLSVL.

The J gene is TRBJ1-2, the V gene TRBV2, with D possibly being TRBD1 (5 bases). Trimming took off 8 bases at V and 0 bases at J, with 16 bases between the two ends. This CDR3 region has 15 residues. CDR1 SNHLY and CDR2 FYNNEI come from the germline V gene. CDR3 nucleotides: TGTGCCAGCCAACCGGGACGGGAGACTAACTATGGCTACACCTTC. Its translation: CASQPGRETNYGYTF.